The source of this T cell receptor beta chain is a study of Tregs in tolerant kidney transplant recipients. About the study: The nonmyeloablative bone marrow transplants came from related graft donors, with transient mixed chimerism. General study findings and limits: Changing PCR primers prevented nucleotide comparison between some patients' samples. In tolerant patients, donor-specific Tregs outgrew total Tregs, suggesting antigen-driven expansion.

With 5 bases removed from V and 4 bases from J, the gap between germline ends came to 6 bases. The V gene's germline CDR1 is SGHTA and CDR2 FQGNSA. This CDR3 spans 12 amino acids. TCRdb keeps only in-frame clones here, not all; method: immunoSEQ multiplex PCR. Among around 85,000 clones listed, 85% to 95% were seen once. About this clone itself: Its antigen is currently unknown.

This rearrangement joins TRBV7-2 to TRBJ1-3; the D is unclear. This sample comprised Tregs from blood, obtained before the transplant. The receptor was isolated from a human donor who received a combined kidney and bone marrow transplant. CDR3: CASSRMGNTIYF. CDR3 sequence (DNA): TGTGCCAGCAGCAGAATGGGAAACACCATATATTTT.